This TCR beta chain was observed in a study of cytomegalovirus exposure and HLA in healthy donors (dated by TCRdb to 2017 to 2019). Regarding the research as a whole: In an earlier analysis of around 540 of the donors, around 290 Gb of sequence data and 90 million to 120 million unique TCR beta sequences from about 179 million T cells were reported. About 330 gigabases of sequencing data and around 88 million unique TCR sequences made up an early release that covered approximately 650 HLA-typed donors. Among the roughly 390 genotyped donors, around 81% belonged to the genetic ancestry cluster associated with self-reported Caucasian donors. The study aimed to test whether cataloging public T cell receptors could reveal signatures of past pathogen exposure. The T cell repertoires of 550 to 850 subjects were profiled by immunosequencing and related to cytomegalovirus serostatus. In addition to the first cohort of 666 subjects, a separate validation cohort of 100 to 150 different subjects was used. To predict cytomegalovirus infection status, the study brought together high-throughput TCR immunosequencing, statistical association of individual TCRs with disease status, and machine learning. To study patterns of TCR occurrence, a later analysis re-analyzed previously published TCR beta repertoires from around 670 donors and added high-resolution HLA genotyping. Rather than drawing on any new phenotypic data, the later analysis identified candidate immune exposures from TCR beta sequences and the way those sequences occurred across donors. An earlier analysis of 587 of the donors used high-throughput TCR beta sequencing to judge whether each TCR beta V gene segment behaved as functional or pseudogenic. Donor age, sex, ethnicity and CMV serostatus were compiled together with the repertoire data. Genome-wide SNP genotypes for about 65% of the roughly 670 donors were used in a later genetic analysis, which treated that subset as a discovery cohort. All discovery cohort repertoires had been generated using a single sequencing platform. HLA typing covered class I and class II loci at four-digit resolution. Typing coverage differed by locus: A, B, C, DRB1 and DQB1 were typed in roughly 620-630 donors, DQA1 in 522, DPA1 in some 600, and DPB1 in just under 490. About five DR-DQ haplotypes were treated as single units for association and clustering because of strong linkage in the cohort. On average, roughly 240,000 unique TCR beta nucleotide sequences were sequenced per donor among more than 350 genotyped donors of the cohort, with approximately 18% of those sequences being non-productive.

The cohort consisted of 600 or so healthy bone marrow donors. Cohort members were all nominally healthy when sampled, although unrecorded immune exposures were likely present. The donor tested CMV seronegative, placing the donor among the 352 seronegative members of the cohort. A peripheral blood sample was provided by each donor, and peripheral blood mononuclear cells were used for TCR beta sequencing. The Qiagen DNeasy Blood Extraction Kit was used to extract genomic DNA from the blood cell samples. The paper's findings and limits, for the study overall: CMV serostatus was the only immune exposure information available for the cohort. Sequencing depth was assumed to be roughly uniform across donors in the presence/absence analyses, though that assumption may not hold. A later analysis found that HLA-associated TCR beta chains were more clonally expanded and had lower generation probabilities than equally common non-associated chains. V-gene and J-gene trimming of TCR beta chains was associated with a missense DCLRE1C variant in a later genetic analysis, and the association was replicated in an independent cohort. This cohort had only TCR beta chains sequenced, and the lack of alpha or paired-chain data limited which features could be detected. When HLA alleles, especially DR and DQ, strongly co-occurred, attributing TCR associations to individual alleles was difficult. In vitro tests confirmed that a few of the cytomegalovirus-associated TCR beta chains recognize cytomegalovirus antigens. A total of 164 TCR beta chains were listed by the study as associated with cytomegalovirus. According to the authors, the approach could potentially be generalized to other disease states and immunological phenotypes. In both the original and validation cohorts, the classifier was reported to diagnose cytomegalovirus status with high specificity and sensitivity. Because HLA typing was unavailable for some donors at each locus, only the typed subset was used in association tests. Several of the top co-occurrence clusters appeared to be linked to parvovirus B19, influenza, CMV and Epstein-Barr virus, according to a later analysis. In a later analysis, TCR association rates were found to vary across HLA loci, with the most associated TCRs seen for DRB1 alleles and the fewest for HLA-C alleles. Some IMGT-functional V segments, including TRBV6-2 and TRBV6-3, could not be told apart with the 87-base-pair reads, so those segments were excluded. Across donors, most TCR sequences were observed very rarely, whereas some public TCRs were present in many individuals. A further reported finding was that TCR beta sequences accurately predicted the HLA-A and HLA-B alleles for most subjects in the first cohort. Most CMV-associated TCR beta chains appeared to be HLA-restricted in a later analysis, and the HLA associations seemed to be driven largely by CMV exposure. According to a later genetic analysis, donors in an Asian-associated ancestry cluster had fewer N-insertions in productive TCRs than the approximately 610-donor mean. Correlated functional status among segregating V segments might reflect linkage disequilibrium, but an unknown experimental factor could not be ruled out. In an earlier analysis of several hundred of the donors, most TCR beta V segments were observed in productive rearrangements about 90% or about 30% of the time, broadly matching IMGT annotations. A cluster of highly shared sequence variants was judged likely to be a technical artifact of the sequencing pipeline. Because counts were too low, about 18 rarely observed V segments, including chromosome 9 orphons, were excluded from the earlier analysis of several hundred of the donors. At a false discovery rate of 0.05, a later analysis linked about 16,000 TCR beta sequences to specific HLA alleles.

Taken from the germline V gene, the CDR1 and CDR2 loops are SGHTA and FQGTGA. The CDR3 spans 15 residues, from the cysteine through the phenylalanine. Solely the CDR3 DNA is kept, with 45 bases framed from the first base. Trimming takes 6 bases from V and 2 bases from J, and the germline ends sit 11 bases apart. Remarks on this clone: There is no known antigen for this receptor.

Libraries came from the immunoSEQ multiplex PCR assay. A mixture of 60 forward primers for TCR Vbeta segments and 13 reverse primers for TCR Jbeta segments was used in the multiplex PCR. The CDR3 region of rearranged TCR beta genes was amplified from genomic DNA with a multiplex PCR assay. The Illumina HiSeq System was used to sequence the amplified TCR beta libraries as 87-base-pair reads. Processing in the source paper ran as follows. A later analysis tallied around 82 million unique TCR beta chains across the 600 to 700 repertoires, and approximately 11 million of those chains were shared by two or more donors. Raw reads were error-corrected and collapsed into unique sequences by a nearest-neighbor algorithm in which closely related sequences were merged to remove PCR and sequencing errors. CDR3 sequences were aligned to IMGT reference sequences to assign V, D and J gene segments. For a sequence to be retained, a match of at least six nucleotides to both a V gene segment and a J gene segment was required. Rearrangements were called productive when the CDR3 lacked stop codons and stayed in frame with V and J; all others were non-productive. CDR3 was defined by IMGT convention, running from the second conserved V-encoded cysteine to the conserved J-encoded phenylalanine. In an earlier analysis of roughly 610 of the donors, sequences lacking an unambiguous match to a single V gene segment were excluded. An earlier analysis of 587 of the donors called V segments functional above 56.7% productive rearrangements and segregating when the between-donor standard deviation exceeded 5%. A statistical classification framework was developed to diagnose cytomegalovirus status using the catalog of TCR beta chain sequences. V and J gene assignment, in a later analysis, came from comparing TCR nucleotide sequences with IMGT/GENE-DB human TR gene sequences. A later analysis assigned CDR3 sequences and most-parsimonious VDJ recombination scenarios with the TCRdist pipeline. In a later analysis, each TCR beta chain was defined by its CDR3 amino acid sequence together with its V-gene family, and reads without a unique V-gene family were excluded. To address suspected cross-contamination and a sequencing artifact, a later analysis removed 592 highly shared, low-generation-probability nucleotide sequences. For each public chain, a later analysis derived a clonal expansion index from normalized ranks of inferred template counts within each repertoire. In a later analysis, generation probabilities were computed with a VDJ recombination model fitted to out-of-frame rearrangements, and the resulting probabilities were checked against IGoR. In a later analysis, hypergeometric tests were used to score TCR-TCR, TCR-HLA and TCR-CMV co-occurrence, with a repertoire-size bias correction applied to TCR pairs. A later analysis estimated false discovery rates by permuting HLA or CMV assignments 20 times. In a later analysis, co-occurring TCRs were grouped using DBSCAN, with TCRdist sequence similarity added in when clustering inside HLA-allele-positive subsets. Repertoires with fewer than 30,000 or more than 120,000 public chains were left out of co-occurrence clustering, as were five repertoires with anomalous nucleotide sharing. TCRdb carries this immuneACCESS record with in-frame sequences only. Its versions omit some clonotypes, under half of them owing to an unresolved V gene in the studies checked, with the rest unexplained. V and J calls and clone size are those listed in that table; D and trimming were worked out from the DNA. The table for this sample shows around 46,000 clones. The leading ten clones occupy under 1.3% of the sample.

Sequenced sample: PBMCs. This receptor was taken from a woman between 40 and 55 years old in good health and CMV-seronegative. The V and J segments used are TRBV7-3 and TRBJ2-6, and TRBD1 may be the D gene, going by 5 matching bases. CDR3 protein: CASSQTAPGANVLTF. At the DNA level, the sequence is TGTGCCAGCAGTCAGACAGCACCTGGGGCCAACGTCCTGACTTTC.